The entry below describes one T cell receptor (beta chain). The target antigen is unknown. V lost 5 bases and J lost 1, with 14 bases in between. The CDR3 contains 15 residues. CDR1 is KGHSH and CDR2 is LQKENI in the germline V gene. The entry originates in a study of shared clonotypes between healthy human individuals. Study findings and constraints: Sampling involved blood alone; tissue repertoires likely differ.

Method: immunoSEQ multiplex PCR; TCRdb's copy keeps in-frame clones and lacks some. This table has about 1.5 million clones, approximately 98% appearing once. The receptor's source is a man aged 25 to 40 in good health. This chain links TRBV18 with TRBJ1-1; D may be TRBD1 (5 bases). The sample taken for sequencing was naive CD4+ T cells sorted from blood. Subset here: CD45RA+ positively selected. CDR3 region: CASSLKGARNTEAFF. Written as DNA, the CDR3 is TGTGCCAGCTCATTAAAAGGGGCGAGGAACACTGAAGCTTTCTTT.